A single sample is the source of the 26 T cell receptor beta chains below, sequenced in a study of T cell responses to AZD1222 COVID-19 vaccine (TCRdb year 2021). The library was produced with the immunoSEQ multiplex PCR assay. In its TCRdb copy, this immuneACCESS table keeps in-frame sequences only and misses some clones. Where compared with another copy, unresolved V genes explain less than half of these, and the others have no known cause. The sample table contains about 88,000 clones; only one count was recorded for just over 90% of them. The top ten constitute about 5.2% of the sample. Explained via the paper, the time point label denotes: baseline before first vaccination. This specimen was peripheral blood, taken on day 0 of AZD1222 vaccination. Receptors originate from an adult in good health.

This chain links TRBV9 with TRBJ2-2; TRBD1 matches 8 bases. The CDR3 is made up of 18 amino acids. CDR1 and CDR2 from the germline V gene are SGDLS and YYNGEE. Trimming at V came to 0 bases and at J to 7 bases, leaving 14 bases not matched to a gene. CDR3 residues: CASSVGLLRTGRNGELFF. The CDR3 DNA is TGTGCCAGCAGCGTAGGGCTTCTTAGGACAGGGCGGAACGGGGAGCTGTTTTTT.

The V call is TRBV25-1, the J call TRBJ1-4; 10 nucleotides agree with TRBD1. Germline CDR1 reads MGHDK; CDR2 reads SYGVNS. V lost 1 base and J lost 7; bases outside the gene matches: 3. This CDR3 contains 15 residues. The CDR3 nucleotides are TGTGCCAGCAGTGAATGGGGACAGGGGCTTGAAAAACTGTTTTTT. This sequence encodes CASSEWGQGLEKLFF.

The CDR3 region has the DNA TGTGCCAGCAGCTTGGTAGCGGGACTCGACTACAATGAGCAGTTCTTC. It codes for CASSLVAGLDYNEQFF. The chain carries TRBV5-5 and TRBJ2-1; 8 positions agree with TRBD2. V was pared by 0 bases and J by 3 bases, with 5 bases of the junction left unmatched. Germline V gene lookup returns CDR1 SGHKS and CDR2 YYEKEE (reference sequence). The CDR3 is made up of 16 amino acids.

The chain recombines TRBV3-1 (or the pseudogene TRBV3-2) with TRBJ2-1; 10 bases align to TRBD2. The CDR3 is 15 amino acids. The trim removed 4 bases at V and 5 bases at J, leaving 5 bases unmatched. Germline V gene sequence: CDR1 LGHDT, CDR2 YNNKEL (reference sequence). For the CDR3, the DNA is TGTGCCAGCAGCCCCCGGACTAGCGGAAACAATGAGCAGTTCTTC. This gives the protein CASSPRTSGNNEQFF.

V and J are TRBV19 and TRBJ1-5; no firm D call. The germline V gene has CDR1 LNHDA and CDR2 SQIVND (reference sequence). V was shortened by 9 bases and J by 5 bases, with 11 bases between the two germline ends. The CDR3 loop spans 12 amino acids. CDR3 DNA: TGTGCCAGCACTAAAACCGATCAGCCCCAGCATTTT. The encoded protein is CASTKTDQPQHF.

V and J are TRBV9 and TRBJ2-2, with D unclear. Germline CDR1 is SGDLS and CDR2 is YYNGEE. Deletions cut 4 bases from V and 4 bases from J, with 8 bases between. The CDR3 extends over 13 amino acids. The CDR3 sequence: CASSPHITGELFF. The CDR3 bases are TGTGCCAGCAGCCCCCACATCACCGGGGAGCTGTTTTTT. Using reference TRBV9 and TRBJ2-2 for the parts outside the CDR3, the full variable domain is DSGVTQTPKHLITATGQRVTLRCSPRSGDLSVYWYQQSLDQGLQFLIQYYNGEERAKGNILERFSAQQFPDLHSELNLSSLELGDSALYFCASSPHITGELFFGEGSRLTVL.

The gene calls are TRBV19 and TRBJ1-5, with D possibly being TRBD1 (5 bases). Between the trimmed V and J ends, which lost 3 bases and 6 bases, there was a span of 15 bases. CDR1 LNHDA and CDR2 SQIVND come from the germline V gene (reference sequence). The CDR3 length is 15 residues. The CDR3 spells CASSIPGGPGQPQHF. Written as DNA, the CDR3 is TGTGCCAGTAGTATCCCCGGGGGACCGGGTCAGCCCCAGCATTTT.

CDR3 bases: TGTGCCAGCAGGGAGACAGGGGGCAAGTTTGGCTACACCTTC. Its translation: CASRETGGKFGYTF. This chain uses TRBV6-5 with TRBJ1-2; 10 nucleotides agree with TRBD1. The germline V gene encodes CDR1 MNHEY and CDR2 SVGAGI. The CDR3 totals 14 residues. J gave up 7 bases and V 6 bases, and 8 bases lay outside the gene matches.

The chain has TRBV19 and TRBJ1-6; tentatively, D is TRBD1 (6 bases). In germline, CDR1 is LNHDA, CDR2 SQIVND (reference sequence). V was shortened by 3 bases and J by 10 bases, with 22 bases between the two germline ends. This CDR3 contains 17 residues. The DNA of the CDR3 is TGTGCCAGTAGTATTGATTTGGGACACGGTGCAAGCTCACCCCTCCACTTT. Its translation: CASSIDLGHGASSPLHF.

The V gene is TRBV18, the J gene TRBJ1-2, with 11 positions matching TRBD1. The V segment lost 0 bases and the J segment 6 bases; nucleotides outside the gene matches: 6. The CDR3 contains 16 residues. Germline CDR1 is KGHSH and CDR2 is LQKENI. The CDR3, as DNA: TGTGCCAGCTCACCACCTTCGGACAGGGGGCTTCATGGCTACACCTTC. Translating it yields CASSPPSDRGLHGYTF. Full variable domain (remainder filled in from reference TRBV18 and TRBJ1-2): NAGVMQNPRHLVRRRGQEARLRCSPMKGHSHVYWYRQLPEEGLKFMVYLQKENIIDESGMPKERFSAEFPKEGPSILRIQQVVRGDSAAYFCASSPPSDRGLHGYTFGSGTRLTVV.

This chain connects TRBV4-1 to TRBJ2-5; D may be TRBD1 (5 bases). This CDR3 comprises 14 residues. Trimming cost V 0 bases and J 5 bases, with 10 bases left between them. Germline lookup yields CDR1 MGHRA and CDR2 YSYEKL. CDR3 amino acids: CASSQDSQVETQYF. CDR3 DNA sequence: TGCGCCAGCAGCCAAGATTCACAGGTCGAGACCCAGTACTTC.

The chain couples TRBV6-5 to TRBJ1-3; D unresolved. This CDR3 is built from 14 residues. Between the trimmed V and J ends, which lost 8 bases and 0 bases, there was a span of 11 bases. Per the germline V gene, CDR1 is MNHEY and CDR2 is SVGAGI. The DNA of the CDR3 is TGTGCCAGCCGTTCAGCCCTCTCTGGAAACACCATATATTTT. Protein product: CASRSALSGNTIYF.

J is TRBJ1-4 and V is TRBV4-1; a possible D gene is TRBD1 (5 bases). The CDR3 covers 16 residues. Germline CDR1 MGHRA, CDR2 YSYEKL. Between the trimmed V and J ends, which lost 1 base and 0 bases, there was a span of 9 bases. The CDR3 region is CASSQGQGATNEKLFF. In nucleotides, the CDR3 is TGCGCCAGCAGCCAAGGGCAGGGTGCAACTAATGAAAAACTGTTTTTT.

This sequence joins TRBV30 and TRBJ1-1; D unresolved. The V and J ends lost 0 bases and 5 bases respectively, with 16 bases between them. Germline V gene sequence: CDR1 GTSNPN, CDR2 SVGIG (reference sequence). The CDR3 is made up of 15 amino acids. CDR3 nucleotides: TGTGCCTGGAGTGTACCCCACAGCAAGGGTACTGAAGCTTTCTTT. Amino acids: CAWSVPHSKGTEAFF.

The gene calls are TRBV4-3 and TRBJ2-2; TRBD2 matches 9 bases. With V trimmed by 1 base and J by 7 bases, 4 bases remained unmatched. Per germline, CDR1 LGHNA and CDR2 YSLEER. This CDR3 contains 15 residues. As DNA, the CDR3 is TGCGCCAGCAGCCAAGCAGAGCGGGAGGTCGGGGAGCTGTTTTTT. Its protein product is CASSQAEREVGELFF.

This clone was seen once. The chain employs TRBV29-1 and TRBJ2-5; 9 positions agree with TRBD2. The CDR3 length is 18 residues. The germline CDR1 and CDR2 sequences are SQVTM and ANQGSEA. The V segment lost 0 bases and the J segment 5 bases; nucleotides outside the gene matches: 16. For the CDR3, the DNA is TGCAGCGTTGAAGATCGTATGAGGCGGGAGGGCCCGGGGGAGACCCAGTACTTC. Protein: CSVEDRMRREGPGETQYF.

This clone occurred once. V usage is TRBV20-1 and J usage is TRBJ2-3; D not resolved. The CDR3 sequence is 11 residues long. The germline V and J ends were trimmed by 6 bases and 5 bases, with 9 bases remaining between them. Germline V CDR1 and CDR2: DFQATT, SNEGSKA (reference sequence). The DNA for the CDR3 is TGCAGTGCCCTATCTTTAGATACGCAGTATTTT. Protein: CSALSLDTQYF.

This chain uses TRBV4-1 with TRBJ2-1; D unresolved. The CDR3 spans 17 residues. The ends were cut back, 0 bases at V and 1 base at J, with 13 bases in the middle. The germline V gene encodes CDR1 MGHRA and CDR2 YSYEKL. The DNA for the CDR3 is TGCGCCAGCAGCCAAGATTTGAGTGCCAGTTCCTACAATGAGCAGTTCTTC. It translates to CASSQDLSASSYNEQFF.

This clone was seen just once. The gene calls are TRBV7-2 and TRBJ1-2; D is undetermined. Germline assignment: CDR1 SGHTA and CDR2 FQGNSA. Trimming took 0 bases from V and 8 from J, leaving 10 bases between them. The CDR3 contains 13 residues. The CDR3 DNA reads TGTGCCAGCAGCTTAGCAACACGTGGCGGCTACACCTTC. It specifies CASSLATRGGYTF.

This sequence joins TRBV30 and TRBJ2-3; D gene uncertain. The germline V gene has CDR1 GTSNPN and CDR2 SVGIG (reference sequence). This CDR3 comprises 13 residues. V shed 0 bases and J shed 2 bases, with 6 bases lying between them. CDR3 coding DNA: TGTGCCTGGAGTGTAACAGCCACAGATACGCAGTATTTT. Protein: CAWSVTATDTQYF. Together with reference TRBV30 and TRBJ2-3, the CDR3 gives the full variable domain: SQTIHQWPATLVQPVGSPLSLECTVEGTSNPNLYWYRQAAGRGLQLLFYSVGIGQISSEVPQNLSASRPQDRQFILSSKKLLLSDSGFYLCAWSVTATDTQYFGPGTRLTVL.

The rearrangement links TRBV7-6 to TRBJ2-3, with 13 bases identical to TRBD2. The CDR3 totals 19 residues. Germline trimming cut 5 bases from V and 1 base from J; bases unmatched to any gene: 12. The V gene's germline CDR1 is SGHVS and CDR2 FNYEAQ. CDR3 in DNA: TGTGCCAGCAGCCCGGGACTAGCGGGGTTGGGAATCGGCACAGATACGCAGTATTTT. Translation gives CASSPGLAGLGIGTDTQYF.

The CDR3 DNA is TGTGCCAGCAGTGAGTCGGGGCTCCATCCTCCGGAGCAGTACTTC. Encoded protein: CASSESGLHPPEQYF. The chain recombines TRBV6-1 with TRBJ2-7, with D perhaps being TRBD1 or TRBD2 (5 bases each). Trimming removed 3 bases from V and 7 bases from J, with 19 bases in between. The CDR3 runs to 15 residues. Germline V gives CDR1 MNHNS, CDR2 SASEGT.

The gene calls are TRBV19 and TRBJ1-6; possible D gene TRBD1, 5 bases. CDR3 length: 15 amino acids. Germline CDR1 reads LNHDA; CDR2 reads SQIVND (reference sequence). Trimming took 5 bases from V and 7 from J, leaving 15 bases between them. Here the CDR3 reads CASSSPGLLNSPLHF. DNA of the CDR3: TGTGCCAGTAGTTCCCCGGGACTGCTGAATTCACCCCTCCACTTT.

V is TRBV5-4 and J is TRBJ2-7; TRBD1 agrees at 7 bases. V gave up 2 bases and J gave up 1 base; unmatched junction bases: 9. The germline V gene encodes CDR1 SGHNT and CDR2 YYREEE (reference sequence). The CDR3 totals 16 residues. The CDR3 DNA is TGTGCCAGCAGCTTAATGGCGCCAGGGGGTTCCTACGAGCAGTACTTC. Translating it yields CASSLMAPGGSYEQYF. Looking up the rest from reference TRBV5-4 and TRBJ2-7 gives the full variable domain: ETGVTQSPTHLIKTRGQQVTLRCSSQSGHNTVSWYQQALGQGPQFIFQYYREEENGRGNFPPRFSGLQFPNYSSELNVNALELDDSALYLCASSLMAPGGSYEQYFGPGTRLTVT.

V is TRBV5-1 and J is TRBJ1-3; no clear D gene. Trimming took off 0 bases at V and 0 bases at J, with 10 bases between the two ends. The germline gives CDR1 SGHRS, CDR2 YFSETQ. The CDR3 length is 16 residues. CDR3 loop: CASSLVPGNSGNTIYF. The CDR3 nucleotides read TGCGCCAGCAGCTTGGTCCCGGGGAACTCTGGAAACACCATATATTTT.

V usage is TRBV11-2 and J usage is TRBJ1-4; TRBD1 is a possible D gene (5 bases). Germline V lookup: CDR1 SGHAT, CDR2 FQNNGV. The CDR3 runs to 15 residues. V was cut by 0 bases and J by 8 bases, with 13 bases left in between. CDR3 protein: CASSLDLGGGEKLFF. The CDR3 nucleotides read TGTGCCAGCAGCTTAGATCTCGGGGGAGGAGAAAAACTGTTTTTT. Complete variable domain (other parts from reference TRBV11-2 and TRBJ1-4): EAGVAQSPRYKIIEKRQSVAFWCNPISGHATLYWYQQILGQGPKLLIQFQNNGVVDDSQLPKDRFSAERLKGVDSTLKIQPAKLEDSAVYLCASSLDLGGGEKLFFGSGTQLSVL.